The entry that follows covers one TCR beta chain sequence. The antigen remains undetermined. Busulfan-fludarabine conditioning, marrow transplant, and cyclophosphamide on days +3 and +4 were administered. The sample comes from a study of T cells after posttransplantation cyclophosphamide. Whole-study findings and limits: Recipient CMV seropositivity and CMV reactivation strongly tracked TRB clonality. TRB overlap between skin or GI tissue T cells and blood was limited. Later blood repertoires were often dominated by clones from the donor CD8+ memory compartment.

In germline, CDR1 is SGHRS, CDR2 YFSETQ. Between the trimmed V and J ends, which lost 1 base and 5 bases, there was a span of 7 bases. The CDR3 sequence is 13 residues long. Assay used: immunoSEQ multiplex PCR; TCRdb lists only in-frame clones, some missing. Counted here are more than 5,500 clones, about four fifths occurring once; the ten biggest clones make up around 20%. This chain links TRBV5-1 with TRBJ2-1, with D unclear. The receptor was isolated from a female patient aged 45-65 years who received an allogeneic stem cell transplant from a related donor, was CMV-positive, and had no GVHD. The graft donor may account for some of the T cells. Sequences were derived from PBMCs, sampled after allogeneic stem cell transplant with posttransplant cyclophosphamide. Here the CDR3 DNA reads TGCGCCAGCAGCTTGAATTTAGACAATGAGCAGTTCTTC. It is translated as CASSLNLDNEQFF. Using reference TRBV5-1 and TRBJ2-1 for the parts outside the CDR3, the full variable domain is KAGVTQTPRYLIKTRGQQVTLSCSPISGHRSVSWYQQTPGQGLQFLFEYFSETQRNKGNFPGRFSGRQFSNSRSEMNVSTLELGDSALYLCASSLNLDNEQFFGPGTRLTVL.